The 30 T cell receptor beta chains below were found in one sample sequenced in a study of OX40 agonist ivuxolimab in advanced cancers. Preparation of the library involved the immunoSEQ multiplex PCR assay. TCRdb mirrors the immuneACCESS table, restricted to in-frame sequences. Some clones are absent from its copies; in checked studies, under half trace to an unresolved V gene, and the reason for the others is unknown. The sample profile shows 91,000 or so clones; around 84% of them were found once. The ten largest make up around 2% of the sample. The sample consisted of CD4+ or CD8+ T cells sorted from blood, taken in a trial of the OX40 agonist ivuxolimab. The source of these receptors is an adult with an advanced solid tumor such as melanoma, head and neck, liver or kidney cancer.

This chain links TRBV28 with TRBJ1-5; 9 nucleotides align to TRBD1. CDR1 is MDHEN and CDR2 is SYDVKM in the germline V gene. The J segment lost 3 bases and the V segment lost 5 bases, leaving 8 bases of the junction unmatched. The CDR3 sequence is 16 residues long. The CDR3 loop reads CASSPTGTGFNQPQHF. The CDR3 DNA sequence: TGTGCCAGCAGTCCGACCGGGACAGGGTTCAATCAGCCCCAGCATTTT.

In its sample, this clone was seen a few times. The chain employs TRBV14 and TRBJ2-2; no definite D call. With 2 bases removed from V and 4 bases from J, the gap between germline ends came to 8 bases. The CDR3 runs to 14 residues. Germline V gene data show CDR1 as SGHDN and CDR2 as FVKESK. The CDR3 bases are TGTGCCAGCAGCCAATTTAAGGGCACCGGGGAGCTGTTTTTT. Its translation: CASSQFKGTGELFF.

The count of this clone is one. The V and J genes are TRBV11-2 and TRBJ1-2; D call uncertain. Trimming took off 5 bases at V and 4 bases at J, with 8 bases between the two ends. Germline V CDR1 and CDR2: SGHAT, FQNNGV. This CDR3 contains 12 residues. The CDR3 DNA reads TGTGCCAGCAGCGTGGGAGTCTATGGCTACACCTTC. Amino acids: CASSVGVYGYTF.

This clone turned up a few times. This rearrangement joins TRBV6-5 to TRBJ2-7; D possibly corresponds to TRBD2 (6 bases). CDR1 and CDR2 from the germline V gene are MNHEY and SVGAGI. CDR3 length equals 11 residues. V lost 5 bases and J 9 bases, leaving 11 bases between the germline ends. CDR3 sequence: CASSGGLGQYF. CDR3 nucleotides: TGTGCCAGCAGTGGGGGACTTGGGCAGTACTTC.

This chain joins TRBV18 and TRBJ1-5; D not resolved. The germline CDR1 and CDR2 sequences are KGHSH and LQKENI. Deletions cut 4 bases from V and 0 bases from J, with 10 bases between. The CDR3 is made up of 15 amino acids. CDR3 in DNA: TGTGCCAGCTCACGAACAGTTAATAGCAATCAGCCCCAGCATTTT. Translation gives CASSRTVNSNQPQHF.

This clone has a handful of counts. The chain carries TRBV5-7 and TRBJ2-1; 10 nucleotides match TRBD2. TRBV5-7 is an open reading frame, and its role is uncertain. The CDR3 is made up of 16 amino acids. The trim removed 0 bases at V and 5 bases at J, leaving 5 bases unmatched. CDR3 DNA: TGTGCCAGCAGCTTGGCTAGCGGGAGCGACGACAATGAGCAGTTCTTC. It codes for CASSLASGSDDNEQFF.

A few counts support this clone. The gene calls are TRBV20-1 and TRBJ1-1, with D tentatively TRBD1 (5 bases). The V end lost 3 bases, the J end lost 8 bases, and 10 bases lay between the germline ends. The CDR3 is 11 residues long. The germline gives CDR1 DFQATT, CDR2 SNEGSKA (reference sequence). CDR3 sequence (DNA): TGCAGTGCTAGGGATCCAGGGGAAGCTTTCTTT. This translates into CSARDPGEAFF.

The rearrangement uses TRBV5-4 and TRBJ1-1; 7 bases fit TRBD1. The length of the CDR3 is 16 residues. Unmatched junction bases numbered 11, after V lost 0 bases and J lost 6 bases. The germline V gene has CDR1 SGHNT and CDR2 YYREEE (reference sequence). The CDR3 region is CASSLGAVQGVSEAFF. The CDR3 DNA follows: TGTGCCAGCAGCTTGGGGGCTGTTCAGGGGGTATCTGAAGCTTTCTTT.

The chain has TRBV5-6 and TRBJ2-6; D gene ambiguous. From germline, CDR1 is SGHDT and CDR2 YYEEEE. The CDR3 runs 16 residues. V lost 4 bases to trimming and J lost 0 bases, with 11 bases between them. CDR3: CASSARWVSGANVLTF. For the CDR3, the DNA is TGTGCCAGCAGCGCGAGGTGGGTCTCTGGGGCCAACGTCCTGACTTTC.

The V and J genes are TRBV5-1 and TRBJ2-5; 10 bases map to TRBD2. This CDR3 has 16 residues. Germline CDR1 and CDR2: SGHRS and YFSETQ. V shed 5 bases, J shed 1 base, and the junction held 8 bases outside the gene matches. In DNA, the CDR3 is TGCGCCAGCAGTCCCGGGACTAGCGCACTCCAAGAGACCCAGTACTTC. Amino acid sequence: CASSPGTSALQETQYF.

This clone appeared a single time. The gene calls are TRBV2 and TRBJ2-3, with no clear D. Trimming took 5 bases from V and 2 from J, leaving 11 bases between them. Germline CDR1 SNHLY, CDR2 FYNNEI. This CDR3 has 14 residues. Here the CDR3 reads CASSSLVTTDTQYF. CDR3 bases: TGTGCCAGCAGTTCCTTGGTGACCACAGATACGCAGTATTTT. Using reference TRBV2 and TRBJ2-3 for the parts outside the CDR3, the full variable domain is EPEVTQTPSHQVTQMGQEVILRCVPISNHLYFYWYRQILGQKVEFLVSFYNNEISEKSEIFDDQFSVERPDGSNFTLKIRSTKLEDSAMYFCASSSLVTTDTQYFGPGTRLTVL.

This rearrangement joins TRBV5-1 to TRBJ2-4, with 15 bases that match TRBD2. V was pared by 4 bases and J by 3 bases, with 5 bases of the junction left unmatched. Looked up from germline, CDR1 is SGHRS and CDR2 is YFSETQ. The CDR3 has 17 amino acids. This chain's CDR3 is CASSVGLAGGFKNIQYF. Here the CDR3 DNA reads TGCGCCAGCAGCGTGGGACTAGCGGGAGGCTTCAAAAACATTCAGTACTTC.

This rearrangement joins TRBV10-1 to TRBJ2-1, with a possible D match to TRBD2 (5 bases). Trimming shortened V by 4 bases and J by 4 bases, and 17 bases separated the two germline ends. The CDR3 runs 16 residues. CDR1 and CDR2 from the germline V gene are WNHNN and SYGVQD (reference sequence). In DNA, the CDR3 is TGCGCCAGCAGTGGAGGATCGGGATTAATATACAATGAGCAGTTCTTC. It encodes CASSGGSGLIYNEQFF.

The CDR3 bases are TGCGCCAGCAGCTTGGACCTAGCGGGAGGGAATGAGCAGTTCTTC. Translated, it gives CASSLDLAGGNEQFF. J is TRBJ2-1 and V is TRBV5-1, with TRBD2 matching 12 bases. Germline V gene lookup returns CDR1 SGHRS and CDR2 YFSETQ. The V and J ends lost 0 bases and 7 bases, in that order; junction bases with no gene match: 2. The CDR3 is made up of 15 amino acids.

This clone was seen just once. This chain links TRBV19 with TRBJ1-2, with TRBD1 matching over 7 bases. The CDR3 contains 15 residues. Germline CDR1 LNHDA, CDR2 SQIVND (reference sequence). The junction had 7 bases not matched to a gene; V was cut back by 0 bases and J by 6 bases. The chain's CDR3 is CASSIDDRDRDGYTF. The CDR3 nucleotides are TGTGCCAGTAGTATAGATGACCGGGACAGAGATGGCTACACCTTC.

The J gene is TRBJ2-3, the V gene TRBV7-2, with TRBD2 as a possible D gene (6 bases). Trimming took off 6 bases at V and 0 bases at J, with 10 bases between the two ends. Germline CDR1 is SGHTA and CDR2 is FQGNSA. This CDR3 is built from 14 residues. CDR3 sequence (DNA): TGTGCCAGCAGACTAGCAGTAAGCACAGATACGCAGTATTTT. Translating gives CASRLAVSTDTQYF.

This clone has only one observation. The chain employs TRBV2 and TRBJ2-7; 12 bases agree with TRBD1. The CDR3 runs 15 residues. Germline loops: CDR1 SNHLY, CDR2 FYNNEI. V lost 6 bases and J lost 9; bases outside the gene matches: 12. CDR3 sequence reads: CASRVQGTGGLGQYF. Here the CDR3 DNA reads TGTGCCAGCAGGGTCCAGGGGACAGGGGGCCTAGGGCAGTACTTC.

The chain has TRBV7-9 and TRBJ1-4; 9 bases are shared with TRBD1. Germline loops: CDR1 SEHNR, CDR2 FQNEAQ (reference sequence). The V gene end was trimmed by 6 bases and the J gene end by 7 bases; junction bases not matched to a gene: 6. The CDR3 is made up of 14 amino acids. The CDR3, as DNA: TGTGCCAGCAGTTCGGGACAGGGCCTTGAAAAACTGTTTTTT. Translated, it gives CASSSGQGLEKLFF.

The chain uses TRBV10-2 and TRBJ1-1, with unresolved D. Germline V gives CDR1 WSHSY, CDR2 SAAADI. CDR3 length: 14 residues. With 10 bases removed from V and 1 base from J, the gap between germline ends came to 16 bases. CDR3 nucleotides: TGCGCCACCCGTCGTCACAGCTCGAACACTGAAGCTTTCTTT. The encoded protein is CATRRHSSNTEAFF.

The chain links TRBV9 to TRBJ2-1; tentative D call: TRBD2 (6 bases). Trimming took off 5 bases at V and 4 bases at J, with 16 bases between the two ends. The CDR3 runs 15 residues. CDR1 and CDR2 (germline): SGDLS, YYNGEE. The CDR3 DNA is TGTGCCAGCAGTGTGGGTCTAGCGCCGTACAATGAGCAGTTCTTC. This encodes CASSVGLAPYNEQFF.

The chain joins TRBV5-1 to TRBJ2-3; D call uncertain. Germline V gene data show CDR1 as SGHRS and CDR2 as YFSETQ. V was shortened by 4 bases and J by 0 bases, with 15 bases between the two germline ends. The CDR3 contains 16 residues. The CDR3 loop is CASSARLPQSTDTQYF. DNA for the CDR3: TGCGCCAGCAGCGCCAGACTGCCCCAGAGCACAGATACGCAGTATTTT. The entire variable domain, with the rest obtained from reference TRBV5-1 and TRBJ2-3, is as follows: KAGVTQTPRYLIKTRGQQVTLSCSPISGHRSVSWYQQTPGQGLQFLFEYFSETQRNKGNFPGRFSGRQFSNSRSEMNVSTLELGDSALYLCASSARLPQSTDTQYFGPGTRLTVL.

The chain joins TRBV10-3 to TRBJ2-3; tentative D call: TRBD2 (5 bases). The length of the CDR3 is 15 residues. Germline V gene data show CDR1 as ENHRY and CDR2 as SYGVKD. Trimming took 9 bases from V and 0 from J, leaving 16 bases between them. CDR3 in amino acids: CAISRTGSSTDTQYF. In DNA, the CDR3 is TGTGCCATATCAAGGACGGGGTCTAGCACAGATACGCAGTATTTT.

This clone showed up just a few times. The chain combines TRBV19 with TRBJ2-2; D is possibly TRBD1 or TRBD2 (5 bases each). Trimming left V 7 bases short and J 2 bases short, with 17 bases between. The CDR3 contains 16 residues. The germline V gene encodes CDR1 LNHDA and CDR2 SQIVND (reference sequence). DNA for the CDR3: TGTGCCAGTAAACCCGAGGGGCGCGGAAACACCGGGGAGCTGTTTTTT. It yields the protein CASKPEGRGNTGELFF.

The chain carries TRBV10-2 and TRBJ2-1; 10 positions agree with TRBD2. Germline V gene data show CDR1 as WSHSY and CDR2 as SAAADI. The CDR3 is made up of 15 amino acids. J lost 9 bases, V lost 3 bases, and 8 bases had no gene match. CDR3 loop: CASSDGSSGSREQFF. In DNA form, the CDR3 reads TGCGCCAGCAGTGACGGGTCTAGCGGGAGTCGTGAGCAGTTCTTC.

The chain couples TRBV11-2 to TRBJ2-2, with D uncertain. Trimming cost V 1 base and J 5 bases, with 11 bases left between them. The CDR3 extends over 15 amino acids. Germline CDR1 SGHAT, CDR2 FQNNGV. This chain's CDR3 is CASSLVRRLTGELFF. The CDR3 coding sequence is TGTGCCAGCAGCTTAGTCCGACGATTGACCGGGGAGCTGTTTTTT.

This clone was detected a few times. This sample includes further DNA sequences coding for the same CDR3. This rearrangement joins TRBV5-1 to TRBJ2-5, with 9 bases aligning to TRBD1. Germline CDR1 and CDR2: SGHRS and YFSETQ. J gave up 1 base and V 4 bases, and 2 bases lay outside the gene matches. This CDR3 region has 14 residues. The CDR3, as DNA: TGCGCCAGCAGCCTGGGACAGGGCCAAGAGACCCAGTACTTC. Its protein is CASSLGQGQETQYF.

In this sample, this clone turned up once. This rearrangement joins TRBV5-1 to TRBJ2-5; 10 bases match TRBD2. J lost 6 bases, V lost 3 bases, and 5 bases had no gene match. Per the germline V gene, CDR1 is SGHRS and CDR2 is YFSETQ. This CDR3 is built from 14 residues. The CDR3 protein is CASSSGLASQTQYF. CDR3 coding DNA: TGCGCCAGCAGCTCGGGACTAGCGAGCCAGACCCAGTACTTC.

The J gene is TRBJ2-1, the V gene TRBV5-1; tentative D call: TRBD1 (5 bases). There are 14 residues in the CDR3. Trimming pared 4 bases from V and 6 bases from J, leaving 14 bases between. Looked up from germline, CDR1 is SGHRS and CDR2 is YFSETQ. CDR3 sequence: CASSNQGGPNEQFF. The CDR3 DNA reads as TGCGCCAGCAGCAATCAGGGTGGCCCCAATGAGCAGTTCTTC.

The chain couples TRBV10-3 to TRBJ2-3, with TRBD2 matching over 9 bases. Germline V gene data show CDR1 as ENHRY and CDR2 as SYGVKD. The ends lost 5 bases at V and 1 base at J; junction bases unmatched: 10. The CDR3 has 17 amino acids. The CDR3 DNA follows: TGTGCCATCAGTCGGAACGTAGCGGGAGTGGGCACAGATACGCAGTATTTT. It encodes CAISRNVAGVGTDTQYF.

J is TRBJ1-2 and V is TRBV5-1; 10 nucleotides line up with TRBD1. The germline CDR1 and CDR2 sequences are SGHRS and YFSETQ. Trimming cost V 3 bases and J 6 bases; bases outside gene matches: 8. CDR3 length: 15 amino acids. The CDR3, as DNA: TGCGCCAGCAGCTGGGCCGGGACAGGGGTCCATGGCTACACCTTC. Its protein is CASSWAGTGVHGYTF.